This TCR beta chain was retrieved from a study of lymphopenia after photon versus proton radiotherapy. Germline V gene data show CDR1 as SNHLY and CDR2 as FYNNEI. With 2 bases clipped from V and 4 bases from J, the junction kept 3 bases outside the gene matches. This CDR3 has 14 residues. Study-level points and caveats: Relative stability marked proton patients; photon patients lost diversity and naive cells. Post-nadir TCR diversity decline inversely tracked overall survival among those who died.

This clone was counted once. Its target is not known. TCRdb's copy holds only in-frame clones and misses some; the assay was immunoSEQ multiplex PCR. The profile shows approximately 160,000 clones, about 85% of them singletons. The genes are TRBV2 and TRBJ1-2, with 8 nucleotides matching TRBD1. This TCR derives from a man in his forties or fifties with gastric cancer. Sequencing was performed on peripheral blood, taken from a patient treated with photon-based radiotherapy. The CDR3 bases are TGTGCCAGCAGTGAAAGGACAGGGTCCTATGGCTACACCTTC. This sequence encodes CASSERTGSYGYTF.